The next 5 T cell receptor beta chains were all read from a single sample in a study of cytomegalovirus exposure and HLA in healthy donors. Profiling relied on immunoSEQ multiplex PCR, and the TCRdb table lists in-frame clones only, not all of them. This table holds approximately 300,000 clones, 75% to 90% found once. Specimen: PBMCs. Receptors were obtained from a woman aged 18-29 years in good health and CMV-seronegative.

This rearrangement joins TRBV11-3 to TRBJ1-5; D not certain. Trimming took off 4 bases at V and 2 bases at J, with 21 bases between the two ends. Germline V gene data show CDR1 as SGHNT and CDR2 as YENEEA. The CDR3 spans 18 residues. The CDR3 DNA is TGTGCCAGCAGCTCCGAATACTACCCAGACCGCCGCAATCAGCCCCAGCATTTT. Translating gives CASSSEYYPDRRNQPQHF.

This clone was found once. The chain links TRBV28 to TRBJ2-7; 15 bases align to TRBD2. Germline trimming cut 5 bases from V and 3 bases from J; bases unmatched to any gene: 2. Germline V gene sequence: CDR1 MDHEN, CDR2 SYDVKM. The CDR3 is made up of 15 amino acids. In DNA, the CDR3 is TGTGCCAGCAGTACGGGACTAGCGGGGGGCTACGAGCAGTACTTC. Its translation is CASSTGLAGGYEQYF.

This rearrangement joins TRBV5-1 to TRBJ2-1, with D possibly matching TRBD2 (5 bases). The V gene's germline CDR1 is SGHRS and CDR2 YFSETQ. The CDR3 sequence is 15 residues long. V shed 4 bases and J shed 8 bases, with 19 bases lying between them. Here the CDR3 reads CASSGVAGISDEQFF. CDR3 bases: TGCGCCAGCAGCGGCGTTGCCGGGATATCCGATGAGCAGTTCTTC.

The CDR3 spells CASSIVNTEAFF. Written as DNA, the CDR3 is TGTGCCAGCTCAATAGTGAACACTGAAGCTTTCTTT. This chain joins TRBV18 and TRBJ1-1, with D unclear. This CDR3 has 12 residues. The V gene lost 5 bases and the J gene lost 0 bases, with 4 bases spanning the gap. The germline V gene encodes CDR1 KGHSH and CDR2 LQKENI.

The V and J genes are TRBV19 and TRBJ1-3; 7 positions match TRBD1. CDR3 size: 16 residues. Germline V gene data show CDR1 as LNHDA and CDR2 as SQIVND (reference sequence). V lost 3 bases to trimming and J lost 0 bases; unmatched junction nucleotides: 5. Written as DNA, the CDR3 is TGTGCCAGTAGTATCATGGGACAGACCTCTGGAAACACCATATATTTT. Protein sequence: CASSIMGQTSGNTIYF.